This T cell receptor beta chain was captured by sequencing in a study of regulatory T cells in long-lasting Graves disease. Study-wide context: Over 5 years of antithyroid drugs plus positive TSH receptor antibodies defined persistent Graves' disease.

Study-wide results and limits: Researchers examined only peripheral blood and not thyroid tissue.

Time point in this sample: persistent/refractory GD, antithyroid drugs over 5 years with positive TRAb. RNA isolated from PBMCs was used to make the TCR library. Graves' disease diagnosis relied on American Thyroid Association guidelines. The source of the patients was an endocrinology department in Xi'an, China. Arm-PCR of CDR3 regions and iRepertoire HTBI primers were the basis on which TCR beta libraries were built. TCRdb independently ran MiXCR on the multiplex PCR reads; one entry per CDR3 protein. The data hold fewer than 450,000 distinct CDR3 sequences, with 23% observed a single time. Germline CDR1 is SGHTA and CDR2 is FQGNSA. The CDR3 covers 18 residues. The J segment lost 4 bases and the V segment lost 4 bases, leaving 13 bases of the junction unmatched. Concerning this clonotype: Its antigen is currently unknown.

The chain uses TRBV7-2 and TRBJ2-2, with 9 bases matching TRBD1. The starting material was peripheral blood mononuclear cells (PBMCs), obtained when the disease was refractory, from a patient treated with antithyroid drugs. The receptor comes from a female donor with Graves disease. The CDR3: CASSSGVGQGGSTGELFF. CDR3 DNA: TGTGCCAGCAGCTCAGGGGTGGGACAGGGAGGGAGCACCGGGGAGCTGTTTTTT.